These 24 T cell receptor beta chains came from one sample sequenced in a study of identical twins. TCRdb re-derived calls from the 5' RACE reads in MiXCR, one entry per CDR3 protein. The sample comprises around 1.7 million distinct CDR3 sequences, around 29% of which are singletons, and 0.25% to 0.3% rests with the top ten. The sequencing input was cord blood. These receptors came from a newborn girl in good health.

This clonotype showed up just a few times. This chain connects TRBV27 to TRBJ1-6; TRBD1 matches at 10 bases. V gave up 5 bases and J gave up 0 bases; unmatched junction bases: 10. This CDR3 contains 19 residues. Germline-derived CDR1 and CDR2 are MNHEY and SMNVEV (reference sequence). Here the CDR3 reads CASSGTGARFGSYNSPLHF. The CDR3 bases are TGTGCCAGCAGTGGGACAGGGGCACGGTTCGGCTCCTATAATTCACCCCTCCACTTT.

The chain employs TRBV6-1 and TRBJ1-5, with TRBD1 as a possible D gene (5 bases). The germline gives CDR1 MNHNS, CDR2 SASEGT. V lost 4 bases and J 5 bases, leaving 18 bases between the germline ends. The CDR3 consists of 16 residues. CDR3 sequence: CASSVGPYGTDQPQHF. CDR3 bases: TGTGCCAGCAGTGTTGGGCCCTATGGGACGGATCAGCCCCAGCATTTT.

The chain joins TRBV6-1 to TRBJ2-7; D gene ambiguous. V was pared by 1 base and J by 3 bases, with 16 bases between. The CDR3 is made up of 16 amino acids. The germline V gene encodes CDR1 MNHNS and CDR2 SASEGT. CDR3 DNA sequence: TGTGCCAGCAGTGAAGGGGTGAGTCTGCCCCTCTACGAGCAGTACTTC. This gives the protein CASSEGVSLPLYEQYF.

This clonotype was counted a few times. V gene TRBV11-2 combines with J gene TRBJ2-7, with D perhaps given as TRBD1 or TRBD2 (5 bases each). V was pared by 4 bases and J by 4 bases, with 17 bases between. Per germline, CDR1 SGHAT and CDR2 FQNNGV. The CDR3 extends over 15 amino acids. The CDR3 bases are TGTGCCAGCAGCTCCCTCCGGGACGGCTTATACGAGCAGTACTTC. Translation: CASSSLRDGLYEQYF.

The J gene is TRBJ1-2, the V gene TRBV27; D not certain. The CDR3 totals 9 residues. CDR1 MNHEY and CDR2 SMNVEV come from the germline V gene (reference sequence). The V end lost 6 bases, the J end lost 12 bases, and 8 bases lay between the germline ends. CDR3: CASRIRDTF. The CDR3 nucleotides are TGTGCCAGCAGAATCCGGGACACCTTC.

The CDR3 is CSAEAGGGTDTQYF. DNA for the CDR3: TGCAGTGCTGAAGCGGGAGGAGGCACAGATACGCAGTATTTT. The V gene is TRBV20-1, the J gene TRBJ2-3; 9 bases agree with TRBD2. CDR1 is DFQATT, CDR2 SNEGSKA, per germline (reference sequence). The CDR3 has 14 residues. The junction had 4 bases not matched to a gene; V was cut back by 5 bases and J by 1 base.

This clonotype turned up a few times. This CDR3 reads CASSFPGGGYGYTF. The CDR3 DNA sequence: TGTGCCAGCAGTTTCCCAGGGGGAGGCTATGGCTACACCTTC. The gene calls are TRBV28 and TRBJ1-2, with 7 bases fitting TRBD1. The CDR3 loop spans 14 amino acids. Germline CDR1 and CDR2: MDHEN and SYDVKM. Losses at the gene ends were 3 bases for V and 4 bases for J; bases not matched to a gene: 5.

This clonotype was seen a handful of times. The chain recombines TRBV2 with TRBJ1-2; the match to TRBD1 covers 7 bases. CDR1 is SNHLY, CDR2 FYNNEI, per germline. The V and J ends lost 5 bases and 3 bases, in that order; junction bases with no gene match: 3. There are 13 residues in the CDR3. Written as DNA, the CDR3 is TGTGCCAGCAGTAATACAGGGGACTATGGCTACACCTTC. Residues: CASSNTGDYGYTF.

This clonotype was picked up a small number of times. The V call is TRBV15, the J call TRBJ2-5; TRBD2 agrees at 14 bases. The CDR3 totals 17 residues. The J segment lost 4 bases and the V segment lost 3 bases, leaving 7 bases of the junction unmatched. CDR1 and CDR2 from the germline V gene are LNHNV and YYDKDF (reference sequence). CDR3 in DNA: TGTGCCACCAGCAGCCCCGGGACTAGCGGGAGAAGAGAGACCCAGTACTTC. This codes for CATSSPGTSGRRETQYF.

This clonotype was recorded many times. This sequence joins TRBV27 and TRBJ2-3; D is ambiguous. The V and J ends lost 7 bases and 0 bases respectively, with 8 bases between them. This CDR3 is 13 amino acids long. Germline loops: CDR1 MNHEY, CDR2 SMNVEV (reference sequence). This CDR3 reads CASTAESTDTQYF. Here the CDR3 DNA reads TGTGCCAGCACTGCGGAGAGCACAGATACGCAGTATTTT.

V gene TRBV20-1 combines with J gene TRBJ1-2, with D uncertain. Trimming left V 6 bases short and J 0 bases short, with 20 bases between. Per germline, CDR1 DFQATT and CDR2 SNEGSKA (reference sequence). This CDR3 comprises 16 residues. The chain's CDR3 is CSARRPPSTTNYGYTF. DNA for the CDR3: TGCAGTGCCAGGCGTCCCCCATCAACTACTAACTATGGCTACACCTTC.

This clonotype was observed a handful of times. The genes are TRBV12-3 or TRBV12-4 and TRBJ1-2, with D perhaps TRBD1 (6 bases). The CDR3 extends over 13 amino acids. The germline V and J ends were trimmed by 2 bases and 8 bases, with 12 bases remaining between them. CDR3 DNA sequence: TGTGCCAGCAGTTTACTTGGGGGGCGGGGCTACACCTTC. Its translation is CASSLLGGRGYTF.

A few counts support this clonotype. The DNA for the CDR3 is TGCAGCGCCCATTACGGGGGCGCTGAAGCTTTCTTT. It is translated as CSAHYGGAEAFF. This chain links TRBV29-1 with TRBJ1-1, with a tentative D call TRBD1 (6 bases). The ends were cut back, 7 bases at V and 6 bases at J, with 15 bases in the middle. Germline V gene sequence: CDR1 SQVTM, CDR2 ANQGSEA. The CDR3 covers 12 residues.

This clonotype was seen more than once but under ten times. The chain links TRBV4-1 to TRBJ2-1; no clear D. The germline V gene has CDR1 MGHRA and CDR2 YSYEKL. The CDR3 has 15 residues. The V end lost 4 bases, the J end lost 2 bases, and 12 bases lay between the germline ends. The CDR3 region has the DNA TGCGCCAGCAGCCTTCACGGCCTTACCTACAATGAGCAGTTCTTC. Protein product: CASSLHGLTYNEQFF.

This clonotype was seen a handful of times. This rearrangement joins TRBV10-3 to TRBJ2-7; D ambiguous. The germline gives CDR1 ENHRY, CDR2 SYGVKD. This CDR3 is built from 14 residues. V was cut by 6 bases and J by 6 bases, with 18 bases left in between. CDR3 DNA sequence: TGTGCCATCAGAACGAGTGTGGGCTACGTCGAGCAGTACTTC. Its protein is CAIRTSVGYVEQYF.

As DNA, the CDR3 is TGCAGTGCTCGGGACAGGGTAAAAAGGAGCTCCTACGAGCAGTACTTC. Its translation is CSARDRVKRSSYEQYF. The gene calls are TRBV20-1 and TRBJ2-7, with 9 bases matching TRBD1. V lost 5 bases, J lost 0 bases, and 11 bases stayed unmatched. Per the germline V gene, CDR1 is DFQATT and CDR2 is SNEGSKA (reference sequence). There are 16 residues in the CDR3.

This clonotype was seen more than once but under ten times. This could be a read error, since a much larger clone is one nucleotide away. The V call is TRBV25-1, the J call TRBJ2-1; D not resolved. Germline V gene lookup returns CDR1 MGHDK and CDR2 SYGVNS. The V and J ends lost 3 bases and 8 bases respectively, with 2 bases between them. The CDR3 is 10 amino acids. The CDR3 coding sequence is TGTGCCAGCAGTGACGATGAGCAGTTCTTC. Encoded protein: CASSDDEQFF.

This clonotype was found a few times. The chain has TRBV28 and TRBJ2-3, with 12 bases identical to TRBD2. The CDR3 contains 16 residues. The V segment lost 3 bases and the J segment 4 bases; nucleotides outside the gene matches: 5. The germline V gene encodes CDR1 MDHEN and CDR2 SYDVKM. The CDR3 coding sequence is TGTGCCAGCAGTTTGATGACTAGCGGGAGTGCAGATACGCAGTATTTT. This sequence encodes CASSLMTSGSADTQYF.

This clonotype was seen only a few times. The genes are TRBV12-3 or TRBV12-4 and TRBJ2-7; 10 nucleotides match TRBD2. The ends lost 6 bases at V and 2 bases at J; junction bases unmatched: 10. The CDR3 sequence is 16 residues long. The CDR3 here is CASSSPLAGDPYEQYF. In DNA, the CDR3 is TGTGCCAGCAGCAGCCCCCTAGCGGGAGACCCCTACGAGCAGTACTTC.

This clonotype turned up a few times. The chain recombines TRBV29-1 with TRBJ2-1; tentatively, D is TRBD1 or TRBD2 (6 bases each). Germline CDR1 reads SQVTM; CDR2 reads ANQGSEA. With 7 bases removed from V and 6 bases from J, the gap between germline ends came to 16 bases. The CDR3 length is 13 residues. CDR3 amino acids: CSATRGGTNEQFF. The CDR3 DNA is TGCAGCGCCACGAGAGGGGGGACCAATGAGCAGTTCTTC.

DNA for the CDR3: TGCAGCGTTGCCCCGGGAGGTTCCTACAATGAGCAGTACTTC. Translation: CSVAPGGSYNEQYF. The genes are TRBV29-1 and TRBJ2-7; TRBD2 matches at 7 bases. The V segment lost 4 bases and the J segment 7 bases; nucleotides outside the gene matches: 13. The germline V gene encodes CDR1 SQVTM and CDR2 ANQGSEA. The CDR3 is 14 amino acids.

There are a few counts of this clonotype. CDR3 nucleotides: TGTGCCAGCAGCCAAGAACCGGGGCCCTACGAGCAGTACTTC. Encoded protein: CASSQEPGPYEQYF. The chain links TRBV4-2 to TRBJ2-7, with D tentatively TRBD1 or TRBD2 (5 bases each). Looked up from germline, CDR1 is LGHNA and CDR2 is YNFKEQ. V was pared by 0 bases and J by 2 bases, with 8 bases between. CDR3 length: 14 amino acids.

This clonotype has only a few counts. V gene TRBV2 combines with J gene TRBJ1-6, with D possibly being TRBD1 (6 bases). Germline V CDR1 and CDR2: SNHLY, FYNNEI. V was cut by 6 bases and J by 4 bases, with 10 bases left in between. The CDR3 has 14 amino acids. The CDR3 reads CASSHRDYNSPLHF. As DNA, the CDR3 is TGTGCCAGCAGCCACAGGGATTATAATTCACCCCTCCACTTT.

This clonotype was detected a few times. V and J are TRBV11-2 and TRBJ1-6, with 9 positions matching TRBD1. V dropped 3 bases and J dropped 6; count of bases not matched to a gene: 3. Germline V gene lookup returns CDR1 SGHAT and CDR2 FQNNGV. The CDR3 runs 15 residues. DNA for the CDR3: TGTGCCAGCAGCTTTCTGGGACAGGGTAATTCACCCCTCCACTTT. This translates into CASSFLGQGNSPLHF.